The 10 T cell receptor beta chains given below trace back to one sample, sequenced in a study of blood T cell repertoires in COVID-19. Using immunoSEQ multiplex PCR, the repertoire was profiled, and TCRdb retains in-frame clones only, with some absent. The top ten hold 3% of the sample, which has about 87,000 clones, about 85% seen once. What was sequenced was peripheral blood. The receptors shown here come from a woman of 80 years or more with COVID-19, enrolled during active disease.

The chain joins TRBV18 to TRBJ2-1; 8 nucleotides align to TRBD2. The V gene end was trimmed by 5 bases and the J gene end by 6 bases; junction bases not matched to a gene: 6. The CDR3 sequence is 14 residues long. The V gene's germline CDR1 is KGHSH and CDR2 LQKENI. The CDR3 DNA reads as TGTGCCAGCTCATCAGGACTAGCTGTCAATGAGCAGTTCTTC. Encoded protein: CASSSGLAVNEQFF.

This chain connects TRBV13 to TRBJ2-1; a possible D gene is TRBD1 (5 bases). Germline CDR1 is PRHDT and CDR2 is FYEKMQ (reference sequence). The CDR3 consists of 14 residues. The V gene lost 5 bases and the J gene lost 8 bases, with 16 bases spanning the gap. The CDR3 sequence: CASSPSPQGYEQFF. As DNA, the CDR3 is TGTGCCAGCAGCCCGTCGCCGCAGGGCTATGAGCAGTTCTTC.

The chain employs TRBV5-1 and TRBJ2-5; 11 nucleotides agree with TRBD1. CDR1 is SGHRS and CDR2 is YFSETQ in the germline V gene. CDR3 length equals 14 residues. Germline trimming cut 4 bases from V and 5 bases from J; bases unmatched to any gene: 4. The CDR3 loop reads CASSPGQGAETQYF. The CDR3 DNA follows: TGCGCCAGCAGCCCCGGACAGGGGGCTGAGACCCAGTACTTC.

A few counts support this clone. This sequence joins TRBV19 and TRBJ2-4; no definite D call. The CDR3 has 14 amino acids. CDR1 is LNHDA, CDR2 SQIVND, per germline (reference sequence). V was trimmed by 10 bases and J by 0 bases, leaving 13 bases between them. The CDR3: CATSEFLAKNIQYF. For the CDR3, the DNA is TGTGCCACCTCCGAGTTCTTAGCCAAAAACATTCAGTACTTC.

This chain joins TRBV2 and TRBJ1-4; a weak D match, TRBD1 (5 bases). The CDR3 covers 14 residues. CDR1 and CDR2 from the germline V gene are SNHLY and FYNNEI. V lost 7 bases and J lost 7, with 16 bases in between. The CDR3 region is CASTRQLVGEKLFF. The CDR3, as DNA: TGTGCCAGCACCCGACAGCTAGTCGGTGAAAAACTGTTTTTT.

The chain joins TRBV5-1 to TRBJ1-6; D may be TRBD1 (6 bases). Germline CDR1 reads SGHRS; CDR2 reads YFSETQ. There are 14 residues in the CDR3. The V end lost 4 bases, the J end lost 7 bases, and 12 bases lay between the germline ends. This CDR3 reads CASSQQGWNSPLHF. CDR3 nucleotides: TGCGCCAGCAGCCAGCAGGGGTGGAATTCACCCCTCCACTTT.

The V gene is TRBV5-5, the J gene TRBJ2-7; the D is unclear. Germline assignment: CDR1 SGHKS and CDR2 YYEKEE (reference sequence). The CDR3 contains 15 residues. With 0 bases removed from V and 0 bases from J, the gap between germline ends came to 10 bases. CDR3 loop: CASSLGALSSYEQYF. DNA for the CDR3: TGTGCCAGCAGCTTGGGCGCCTTGAGCTCCTACGAGCAGTACTTC.

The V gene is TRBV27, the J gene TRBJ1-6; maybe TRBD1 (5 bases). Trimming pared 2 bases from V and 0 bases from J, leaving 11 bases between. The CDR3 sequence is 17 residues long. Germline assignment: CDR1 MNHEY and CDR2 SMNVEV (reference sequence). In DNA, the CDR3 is TGTGCCAGCAGTTTACACCAGGGCGGCTCCTATAATTCACCCCTCCACTTT. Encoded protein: CASSLHQGGSYNSPLHF.

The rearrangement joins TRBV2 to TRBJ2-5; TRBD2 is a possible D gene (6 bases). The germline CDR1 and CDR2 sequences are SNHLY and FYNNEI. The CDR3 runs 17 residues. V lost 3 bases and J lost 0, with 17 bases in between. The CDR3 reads CASSEGGSGLYQETQYF. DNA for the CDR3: TGTGCCAGCAGTGAGGGGGGTAGCGGTCTCTACCAAGAGACCCAGTACTTC.

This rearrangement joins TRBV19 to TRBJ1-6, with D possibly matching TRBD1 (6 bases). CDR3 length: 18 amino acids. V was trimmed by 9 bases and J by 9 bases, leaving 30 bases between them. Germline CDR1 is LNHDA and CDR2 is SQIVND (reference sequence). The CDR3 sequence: CASPCSASGEEGRSPLHF. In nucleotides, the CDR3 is TGTGCCAGCCCATGCTCGGCGTCAGGGGAAGAGGGGCGTTCACCCCTCCACTTT.